This T cell receptor (beta chain) was sequenced in a study of control samples from healthy donors and cancer patients. Produced via immunoSEQ multiplex PCR; TCRdb's table is partial and in-frame only. The sample contains 150,000 to 200,000 clones, about 87% of which appear only once. Germline values: CDR1 LGHDT, CDR2 YNNKEL (reference sequence). This CDR3 has 13 amino acids. Trimming stripped 0 bases from V and 14 bases from J, with 14 bases between. The chain links TRBV3-1 (or the pseudogene TRBV3-2) to TRBJ1-5; D remains unclear. The sample consisted of blood. The clonotype originates from a man younger than 40 in good health. The CDR3 coding sequence is TGTGCCAGCAGCCAAGATGGGCAGCAGAGAAAGCATTTT. Protein sequence: CASSQDGQQRKHF.